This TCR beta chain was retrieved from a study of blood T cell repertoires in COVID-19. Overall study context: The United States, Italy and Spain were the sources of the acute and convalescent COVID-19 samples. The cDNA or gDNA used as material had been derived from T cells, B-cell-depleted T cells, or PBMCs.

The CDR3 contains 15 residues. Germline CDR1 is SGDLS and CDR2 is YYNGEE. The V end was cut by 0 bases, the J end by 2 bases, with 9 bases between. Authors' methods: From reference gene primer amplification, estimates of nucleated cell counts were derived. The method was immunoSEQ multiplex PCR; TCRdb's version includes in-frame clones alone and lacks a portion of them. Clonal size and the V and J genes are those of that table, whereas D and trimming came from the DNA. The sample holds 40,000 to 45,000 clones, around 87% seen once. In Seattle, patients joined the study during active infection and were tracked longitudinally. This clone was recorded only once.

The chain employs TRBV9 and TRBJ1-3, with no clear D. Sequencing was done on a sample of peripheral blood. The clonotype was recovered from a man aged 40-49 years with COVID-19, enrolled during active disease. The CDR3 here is CASSVGESPGNTIYF. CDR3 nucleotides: TGTGCCAGCAGCGTAGGAGAGAGCCCTGGAAACACCATATATTTT.